These 31 T cell receptor beta chains originate from one sample sequenced in a study of blood T cell repertoires in COVID-19. Clones were sequenced by immunoSEQ multiplex PCR, and TCRdb holds only the in-frame ones, with some missing. The sample lists almost 25,000 clones; 82% were seen once. The specimen sequenced was peripheral blood. The receptor source for this set is a human donor in a cohort sampled during active COVID-19.

This clone was picked up a small number of times. V and J are TRBV7-9 and TRBJ2-7, with D possibly TRBD2 on 5 matching bases. The CDR3 is 16 amino acids. Trimming removed 1 base at V and 0 bases at J, with 13 bases between. Germline lookup yields CDR1 SEHNR and CDR2 FQNEAQ (reference sequence). The CDR3 reads CASSLDVGVFSYEQYF. In DNA, the CDR3 is TGTGCCAGCAGCTTAGATGTGGGAGTCTTCTCCTACGAGCAGTACTTC.

The V call is TRBV7-3, the J call TRBJ2-3, with D possibly TRBD1 on 6 matching bases. Per germline, CDR1 SGHTA and CDR2 FQGTGA. The CDR3 has 14 residues. The V end was cut by 5 bases, the J end by 2 bases, with 11 bases between. The CDR3 nucleotides read TGTGCCAGCAGCCCGGTGGGGGCCACAGATACGCAGTATTTT. Translated: CASSPVGATDTQYF.

The chain recombines TRBV9 with TRBJ2-1, with D maybe TRBD2 (6 bases). Germline CDR1 SGDLS, CDR2 YYNGEE. CDR3 size: 16 residues. The V end lost 0 bases, the J end lost 0 bases, and 10 bases lay between the germline ends. The CDR3 spells CASSVGGESSYNEQFF. CDR3 in DNA: TGTGCCAGCAGCGTAGGGGGGGAGAGCTCCTACAATGAGCAGTTCTTC.

The chain couples TRBV28 to TRBJ2-7; no definite D call. Germline lookup yields CDR1 MDHEN and CDR2 SYDVKM. The CDR3 is 13 amino acids. V lost 5 bases to trimming and J lost 4 bases, with 12 bases between them. This chain's CDR3 is CASSGVLVYEQYF. The CDR3 DNA reads TGTGCCAGCAGTGGAGTCCTAGTTTACGAGCAGTACTTC.

The V gene is TRBV5-1, the J gene TRBJ2-5; 9 positions agree with TRBD2. The junction had 4 bases not matched to a gene; V was cut back by 1 base and J by 3 bases. CDR1 is SGHRS, CDR2 YFSETQ, per germline. The CDR3 runs 15 residues. In DNA, the CDR3 is TGCGCCAGCAGCTTGCGGTCTAGCGGGGAAGAGACCCAGTACTTC. Translating gives CASSLRSSGEETQYF.

DNA of the CDR3: TGTGCCAGCAGCGCCGGACAGTCCAATTCCTACGAGCAGTACTTC. Translating gives CASSAGQSNSYEQYF. The V call is TRBV5-5, the J call TRBJ2-7; the D gene is possibly TRBD1 (6 bases). CDR1 SGHKS and CDR2 YYEKEE come from the germline V gene (reference sequence). Trimming removed 4 bases at V and 1 base at J, with 15 bases between. This CDR3 has 15 amino acids.

In this sample, this clone is medium-sized (0.01 to 0.1%). The CDR3 here is CATGGDTGELFF. CDR3 in DNA: TGTGCCACCGGGGGGGACACCGGGGAGCTGTTTTTT. V usage is TRBV2 and J usage is TRBJ2-2; TRBD2 agrees at 8 bases. Germline values: CDR1 SNHLY, CDR2 FYNNEI. This CDR3 has 12 amino acids. With V trimmed by 10 bases and J by 3 bases, 1 base remained unmatched.

The V gene is TRBV7-6, the J gene TRBJ2-5; TRBD1 is a possible D gene (6 bases). In germline, CDR1 is SGHVS, CDR2 FNYEAQ. V lost 7 bases and J lost 5, with 20 bases in between. This CDR3 has 15 amino acids. DNA for the CDR3: TGTGCCAGCACCCACACACAGGGATTAGGGGAGACCCAGTACTTC. It codes for CASTHTQGLGETQYF.

J is TRBJ1-1 and V is TRBV29-1; TRBD1 might be the D (5 bases). The CDR3 length is 12 residues. V gave up 3 bases and J gave up 7 bases, with 12 bases separating them. Germline V gene sequence: CDR1 SQVTM, CDR2 ANQGSEA. CDR3 sequence (DNA): TGCAGCGTTGAGGGCGGGACCTTTGAAGCTTTCTTT. It encodes CSVEGGTFEAFF. The whole variable domain, filled in from reference TRBV29-1 and TRBJ1-1, reads SAVISQKPSRDICQRGTSLTIQCQVDSQVTMMFWYRQQPGQSLTLIATANQGSEATYESGFVIDKFPISRPNLTFSTLTVSNMSPEDSSIYLCSVEGGTFEAFFGQGTRLTVV.

V and J are TRBV11-3 and TRBJ2-7, with TRBD1 matching over 8 bases. Unmatched junction bases numbered 6, after V lost 3 bases and J lost 2 bases. The CDR3 is made up of 15 amino acids. The germline CDR1 and CDR2 sequences are SGHNT and YENEEA. CDR3 sequence reads: CASSFRPGQAYEQYF. The CDR3 DNA follows: TGTGCCAGCAGCTTCCGACCGGGACAGGCCTACGAGCAGTACTTC.

The chain links TRBV7-9 to TRBJ1-2; D gene unclear. Germline CDR1 and CDR2: SEHNR and FQNEAQ (reference sequence). This CDR3 region has 12 residues. V lost 1 base to trimming and J lost 6 bases, with 6 bases between them. CDR3 sequence reads: CASSLDNDGYTF. The DNA for the CDR3 is TGTGCCAGCAGCTTAGACAATGATGGCTACACCTTC.

This chain joins TRBV7-2 and TRBJ2-5; 7 bases line up with TRBD1. This CDR3 is 14 amino acids long. Trimming at V came to 5 bases and at J to 4 bases, leaving 7 bases not matched to a gene. CDR1 and CDR2 (germline): SGHTA, FQGNSA. CDR3 protein: CASSPQGVGETQYF. The CDR3 nucleotides are TGTGCCAGCAGCCCCCAGGGGGTGGGAGAGACCCAGTACTTC.

The J gene is TRBJ2-5, the V gene TRBV7-8; the match to TRBD1 covers 9 bases. This CDR3 has 13 amino acids. Losses at the gene ends were 5 bases for V and 4 bases for J; bases not matched to a gene: 2. The germline gives CDR1 SGHVS, CDR2 FQNEAQ. The CDR3: CASSRGQGETQYF. In DNA, the CDR3 is TGTGCCAGCAGCCGGGGACAGGGAGAGACCCAGTACTTC.

The chain uses TRBV3-1 (or the pseudogene TRBV3-2) and TRBJ2-5; 7 bases line up with TRBD2. CDR3 size: 15 residues. Germline assignment: CDR1 LGHDT and CDR2 YNNKEL (reference sequence). The junction had 7 bases not matched to a gene; V was cut back by 1 base and J by 5 bases. CDR3 DNA sequence: TGTGCCAGCAGCCAAGTGCGGGGAGGGGTTGAGACCCAGTACTTC. This translates into CASSQVRGGVETQYF.

This clone was observed a single time. The CDR3: CAWWTGGSPLHF. In DNA form, the CDR3 reads TGTGCCTGGTGGACAGGGGGTTCACCCCTCCACTTT. V and J are TRBV30 and TRBJ1-6; TRBD1 agrees at 10 bases. The CDR3 totals 12 residues. Germline assignment: CDR1 GTSNPN and CDR2 SVGIG (reference sequence). The ends lost 5 bases at V and 9 bases at J; junction bases unmatched: 1.

This chain joins TRBV5-5 and TRBJ1-1, with a weak D call TRBD1 (6 bases). The CDR3 loop spans 15 amino acids. Germline V lookup: CDR1 SGHKS, CDR2 YYEKEE (reference sequence). The germline V and J ends were trimmed by 2 bases and 5 bases, with 16 bases remaining between them. CDR3 loop: CASSFSGGGGTEAFF. The CDR3 nucleotides read TGTGCCAGCAGCTTTTCTGGGGGAGGGGGGACTGAAGCTTTCTTT.

The chain joins TRBV5-1 to TRBJ2-1, with D possibly matching TRBD2 (6 bases). CDR1 and CDR2 from the germline V gene are SGHRS and YFSETQ. The CDR3 runs 15 residues. V lost 1 base and J 4 bases, leaving 12 bases between the germline ends. As DNA, the CDR3 is TGCGCCAGCAGCTTGTCGGGAGACGGTTACAATGAGCAGTTCTTC. Its translation: CASSLSGDGYNEQFF.

The CDR3 sequence: CASSQVVPGQGTDTQYF. DNA for the CDR3: TGTGCCAGCAGCCAAGTTGTACCGGGACAGGGAACAGATACGCAGTATTTT. This chain connects TRBV4-2 to TRBJ2-3, with 9 positions matching TRBD1. CDR3 length: 17 amino acids. CDR1 and CDR2 (germline): LGHNA, YNFKEQ. The ends lost 1 base at V and 3 bases at J; junction bases unmatched: 8.

V gene TRBV7-2 combines with J gene TRBJ1-3, with 11 nucleotides matching TRBD1. The CDR3 is made up of 19 amino acids. Germline assignment: CDR1 SGHTA and CDR2 FQGNSA. The ends lost 10 bases at V and 0 bases at J; junction bases unmatched: 17. The CDR3 DNA is TGTGCCACTCAGAACCCCCTGGGACAGGGGGTTAACTCTGGAAACACCATATATTTT. It specifies CATQNPLGQGVNSGNTIYF.

The chain carries TRBV4-1 and TRBJ2-3; D unclear. The ends were cut back, 2 bases at V and 3 bases at J, with 12 bases in the middle. The CDR3 is 15 residues long. Germline V lookup: CDR1 MGHRA, CDR2 YSYEKL. CDR3 bases: TGCGCCAGCAGCCAAACAAGAATTTGGACAGATACGCAGTATTTT. Translation: CASSQTRIWTDTQYF.

The gene calls are TRBV24-1 and TRBJ1-5; D not resolved. In germline, CDR1 is KGHDR, CDR2 SFDVKD. Trimming removed 5 bases at V and 4 bases at J, with 8 bases between. CDR3 length: 13 residues. CDR3 amino acids: CATSVGGNQPQHF. The CDR3 DNA reads as TGTGCCACCAGTGTGGGAGGGAATCAGCCCCAGCATTTT.

The chain has TRBV7-7 and TRBJ1-3; 7 bases agree with TRBD1. The J segment lost 2 bases and the V segment lost 5 bases, leaving 15 bases of the junction unmatched. This CDR3 spans 18 amino acids. The V gene's germline CDR1 is SSHAT and CDR2 FNYEAQ (reference sequence). CDR3 sequence: CASSPEAGGIFAGNTIYF. The CDR3 bases are TGTGCCAGCAGCCCCGAGGCAGGGGGTATTTTCGCTGGAAACACCATATATTTT.

This clone was counted only a few times. The J gene is TRBJ1-5, the V gene TRBV24-1; 7 positions match TRBD1. The germline V gene has CDR1 KGHDR and CDR2 SFDVKD. This CDR3 has 15 residues. With V trimmed by 5 bases and J by 4 bases, 7 bases remained unmatched. As DNA, the CDR3 is TGTGCCACCAGTGGTCCGACAGGGCCAAATCAGCCCCAGCATTTT. This sequence encodes CATSGPTGPNQPQHF.

DNA of the CDR3: TGTGCCAGCAGCCCCAGACTAGCGGGGGGCTCCCTTTACGAGCAGTACTTC. It encodes CASSPRLAGGSLYEQYF. The V gene is TRBV9, the J gene TRBJ2-7, with TRBD2 matching 13 bases. The CDR3 spans 17 residues. Germline V gene sequence: CDR1 SGDLS, CDR2 YYNGEE. The J segment lost 4 bases and the V segment lost 4 bases, leaving 11 bases of the junction unmatched.

The gene calls are TRBV6-4 and TRBJ2-3; D possibly corresponds to TRBD1 (5 bases). This CDR3 is built from 13 residues. Germline values: CDR1 MRHNA, CDR2 SNTAGT. Trimming left V 8 bases short and J 2 bases short, with 11 bases between. The CDR3 nucleotides are TGTGCCAGCGGGGCTGGGCACACAGATACGCAGTATTTT. Protein: CASGAGHTDTQYF.

The chain recombines TRBV6-6 with TRBJ1-2, with a weak D call TRBD1 (5 bases). This CDR3 spans 14 amino acids. V gave up 3 bases and J gave up 0 bases, with 8 bases separating them. The germline CDR1 and CDR2 sequences are MNHNY and SVGAGI (reference sequence). The chain's CDR3 is CASSYQGTNYGYTF. For the CDR3, the DNA is TGTGCCAGCAGTTATCAGGGAACTAACTATGGCTACACCTTC.

The chain recombines TRBV19 with TRBJ1-3; a possible D gene is TRBD1 (6 bases). Trimming left V 7 bases short and J 1 base short, with 17 bases between. The V gene's germline CDR1 is LNHDA and CDR2 SQIVND (reference sequence). The CDR3 contains 16 residues. CDR3 loop: CASIDEGGKSGNTIYF. DNA for the CDR3: TGTGCCAGTATCGATGAGGGGGGGAAGTCTGGAAACACCATATATTTT.

The rearrangement uses TRBV5-1 and TRBJ2-1, with a possible D match to TRBD2 (6 bases). Germline assignment: CDR1 SGHRS and CDR2 YFSETQ. V dropped 7 bases and J dropped 5 bases, with 19 bases sitting between them. The CDR3 covers 15 residues. In nucleotides, the CDR3 is TGCGCCAGCTTCCTCGGGGGTGGGATACACAATGAGCAGTTCTTC. Amino acids: CASFLGGGIHNEQFF.

This clone has only one observation. This chain links TRBV5-5 with TRBJ2-7, with 9 bases matching TRBD1. V lost 1 base, J lost 1 base, and 6 bases stayed unmatched. The CDR3 extends over 16 amino acids. CDR1 is SGHKS and CDR2 is YYEKEE in the germline V gene (reference sequence). The CDR3 coding sequence is TGTGCCAGCAGCTTGCCCCGGACAGGGGAGTCCTACGAGCAGTACTTC. It codes for CASSLPRTGESYEQYF.

The chain recombines TRBV7-3 with TRBJ2-7; 10 nucleotides agree with TRBD2. The CDR3 runs to 15 residues. The germline V gene encodes CDR1 SGHTA and CDR2 FQGTGA. The V and J ends lost 5 bases and 2 bases, in that order; junction bases with no gene match: 6. The CDR3: CASSPGLADTYEQYF. The DNA for the CDR3 is TGTGCCAGCAGCCCAGGACTAGCGGACACCTACGAGCAGTACTTC.

The chain couples TRBV19 to TRBJ2-7; 9 nucleotides match TRBD1. Unmatched junction bases numbered 13, after V lost 1 base and J lost 6 bases. This CDR3 has 17 amino acids. Germline loops: CDR1 LNHDA, CDR2 SQIVND (reference sequence). This CDR3 is CASSIALGTGRAGEQYF. The CDR3 DNA follows: TGTGCCAGTAGTATAGCCCTAGGGACAGGGCGGGCGGGCGAGCAGTACTTC.